The clone carrying this T cell receptor (beta chain) was found many times. What it binds is unknown. Unsorted whole blood yielded blood RNA, and germline DNA was extracted as well. This entry comes from a study of tumor-infiltrating lymphocytes in primary liver carcinoma. Overall study context: Surgical resection treated primary liver carcinoma in the patients.

Synthesis of TCR beta cDNA was carried out from approximately 500 ng total RNA with a constant-region primer. Three rounds of nested multiplex PCR with slightly modified ARM-PCR produced TCR beta libraries. TCRdb ran MiXCR on the multiplex PCR reads and lists one entry per CDR3 protein. The sample carries about 330,000 distinct CDR3 sequences, about 65% recorded once. Study-level points and caveats: Lower overlap was observed for tumor-adjacent and tumor-blood pairs relative to tumor region pairs. Tumor specimens were characterized by a significantly higher top-250-clone fraction than blood (p = 0.039).

The sequenced sample consisted of peripheral blood. This TCR was sampled from a man in his forties with primary liver carcinoma and hepatitis B virus infection.

The CDR3: CASEGSGNTIYF. In DNA form, the CDR3 reads TGTGCCAGTGAGGGGTCTGGAAACACCATATATTTT. J is TRBJ1-3 and V is TRBV6-6, with D perhaps matching TRBD1 (5 bases). The CDR3 extends over 12 amino acids. Trimming shortened V by 9 bases and J by 1 base, and 7 bases separated the two germline ends. The V gene's germline CDR1 is MNHNY and CDR2 SVGAGI (reference sequence).